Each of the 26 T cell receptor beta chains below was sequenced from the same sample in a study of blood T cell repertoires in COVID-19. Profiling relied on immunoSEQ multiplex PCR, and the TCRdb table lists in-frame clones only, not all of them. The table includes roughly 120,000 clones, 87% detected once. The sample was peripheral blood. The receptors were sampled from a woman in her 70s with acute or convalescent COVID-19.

CDR3 nucleotide sequence: TGTGCCAGCAGTGAGGCGGGTAACTATGGCTACACCTTC. Amino acids: CASSEAGNYGYTF. The chain carries TRBV6-1 and TRBJ1-2, with D hard to call. CDR3 length: 13 amino acids. Deletions cut 3 bases from V and 1 base from J, with 6 bases between. CDR1 and CDR2 (germline): MNHNS, SASEGT.

DNA for the CDR3: TGTGCCAGCAGCCCCGGGACAGGGGATTCACCCCTCCACTTT. Translating it yields CASSPGTGDSPLHF. This chain connects TRBV3-1 (or the pseudogene TRBV3-2) to TRBJ1-6, with TRBD1 matching 10 bases. Germline CDR1 is LGHDT and CDR2 is YNNKEL (reference sequence). With 4 bases clipped from V and 8 bases from J, the junction kept 2 bases outside the gene matches. This CDR3 has 14 residues.

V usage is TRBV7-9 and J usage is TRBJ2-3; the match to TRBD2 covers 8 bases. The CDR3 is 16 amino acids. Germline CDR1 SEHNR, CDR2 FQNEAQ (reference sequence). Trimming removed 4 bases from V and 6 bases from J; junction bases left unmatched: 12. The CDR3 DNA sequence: TGTGCCAGCAGCTCCCTTAGCGGGGCCTTGGGGGATACGCAGTATTTT. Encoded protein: CASSSLSGALGDTQYF.

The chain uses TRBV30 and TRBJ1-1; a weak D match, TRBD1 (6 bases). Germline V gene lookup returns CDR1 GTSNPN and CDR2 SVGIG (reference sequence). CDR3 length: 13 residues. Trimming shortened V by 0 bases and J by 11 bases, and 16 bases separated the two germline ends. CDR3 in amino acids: CAWSVLDRMAAFF. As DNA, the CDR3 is TGTGCCTGGAGTGTTCTTGACAGGATGGCCGCTTTCTTT.

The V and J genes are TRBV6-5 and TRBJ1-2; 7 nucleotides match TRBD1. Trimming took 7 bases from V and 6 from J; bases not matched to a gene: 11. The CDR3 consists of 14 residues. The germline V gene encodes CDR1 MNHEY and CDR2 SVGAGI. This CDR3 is CASTRIRTGDGYTF. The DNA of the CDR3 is TGTGCCAGCACTCGAATAAGGACAGGCGATGGCTACACCTTC.

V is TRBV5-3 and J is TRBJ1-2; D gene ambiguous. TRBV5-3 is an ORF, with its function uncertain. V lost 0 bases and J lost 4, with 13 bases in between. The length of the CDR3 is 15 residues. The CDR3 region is CARSLGRQAGYGYTF. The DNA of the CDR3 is TGTGCCAGAAGCTTGGGTAGGCAGGCGGGCTATGGCTACACCTTC.

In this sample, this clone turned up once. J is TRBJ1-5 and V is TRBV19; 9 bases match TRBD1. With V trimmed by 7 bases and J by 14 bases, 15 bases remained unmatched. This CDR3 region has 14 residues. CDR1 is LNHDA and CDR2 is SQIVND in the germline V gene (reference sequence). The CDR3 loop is CASTLQGGTGNKHF. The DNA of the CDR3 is TGTGCCAGTACCCTCCAGGGAGGGACAGGGAATAAGCATTTT.

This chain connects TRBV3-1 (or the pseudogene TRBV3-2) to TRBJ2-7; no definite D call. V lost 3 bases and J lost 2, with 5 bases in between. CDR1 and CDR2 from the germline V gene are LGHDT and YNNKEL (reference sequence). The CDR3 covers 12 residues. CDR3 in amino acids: CASSHRTYEQYF. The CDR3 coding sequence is TGTGCCAGCAGCCACCGTACCTACGAGCAGTACTTC.

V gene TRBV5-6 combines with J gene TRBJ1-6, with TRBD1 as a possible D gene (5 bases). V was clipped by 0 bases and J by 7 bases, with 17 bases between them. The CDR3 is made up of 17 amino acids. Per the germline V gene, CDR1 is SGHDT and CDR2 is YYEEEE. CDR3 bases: TGTGCCAGCAGCTTGGGGCGGGGGGTGATGAAGAATTCACCCCTCCACTTT. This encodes CASSLGRGVMKNSPLHF.

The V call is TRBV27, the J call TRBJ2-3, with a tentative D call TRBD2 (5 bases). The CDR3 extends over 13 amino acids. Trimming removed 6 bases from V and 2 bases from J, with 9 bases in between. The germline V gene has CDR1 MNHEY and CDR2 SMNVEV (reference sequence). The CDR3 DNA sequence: TGTGCCAGCAGGGGAGCGATCACAGATACGCAGTATTTT. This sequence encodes CASRGAITDTQYF.

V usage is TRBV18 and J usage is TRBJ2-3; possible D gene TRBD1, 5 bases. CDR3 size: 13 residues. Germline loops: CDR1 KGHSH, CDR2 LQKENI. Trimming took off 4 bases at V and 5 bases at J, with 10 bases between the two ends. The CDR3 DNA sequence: TGTGCCAGCTCACAGGGGCCAGGAGATACGCAGTATTTT. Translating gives CASSQGPGDTQYF.

CDR3 protein: CSVRGQAGETQYF. CDR3 sequence (DNA): TGCAGCGTGAGGGGACAGGCGGGTGAGACCCAGTACTTC. The chain combines TRBV29-1 with TRBJ2-5; 8 nucleotides line up with TRBD1. Looked up from germline, CDR1 is SQVTM and CDR2 is ANQGSEA. There are 13 residues in the CDR3. The J segment lost 5 bases and the V segment lost 6 bases, leaving 8 bases of the junction unmatched.

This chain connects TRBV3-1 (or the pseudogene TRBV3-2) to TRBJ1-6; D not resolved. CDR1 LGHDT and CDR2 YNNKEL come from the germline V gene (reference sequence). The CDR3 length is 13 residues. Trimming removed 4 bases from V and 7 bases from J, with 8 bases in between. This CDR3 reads CASSPALNSPLHF. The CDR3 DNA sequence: TGTGCCAGCAGCCCCGCACTGAATTCACCCCTCCACTTT.

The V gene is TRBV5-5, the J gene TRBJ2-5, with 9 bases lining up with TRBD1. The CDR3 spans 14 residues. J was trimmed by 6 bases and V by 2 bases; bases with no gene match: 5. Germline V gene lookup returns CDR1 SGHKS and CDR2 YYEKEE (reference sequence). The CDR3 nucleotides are TGTGCCAGCAGCTTTGGGACAGGGCGACAGACCCAGTACTTC. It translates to CASSFGTGRQTQYF.

The CDR3 DNA sequence: TGTGCCAGCAGCCAGCCTAGCGGGGGTGTTACAGATACGCAGTATTTT. Translating gives CASSQPSGGVTDTQYF. This chain links TRBV3-1 (or the pseudogene TRBV3-2) with TRBJ2-3; 10 bases map to TRBD2. The junction had 6 bases not matched to a gene; V was cut back by 3 bases and J by 3 bases. Germline assignment: CDR1 LGHDT and CDR2 YNNKEL (reference sequence). The CDR3 length is 16 residues.

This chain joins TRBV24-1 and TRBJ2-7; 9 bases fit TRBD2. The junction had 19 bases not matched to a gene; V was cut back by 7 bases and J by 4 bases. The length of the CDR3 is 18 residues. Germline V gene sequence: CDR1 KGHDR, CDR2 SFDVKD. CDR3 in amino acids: CATSGPSGLAGLEYEQYF. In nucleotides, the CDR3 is TGTGCCACCAGCGGTCCTTCGGGGCTAGCGGGGTTAGAGTACGAGCAGTACTTC.

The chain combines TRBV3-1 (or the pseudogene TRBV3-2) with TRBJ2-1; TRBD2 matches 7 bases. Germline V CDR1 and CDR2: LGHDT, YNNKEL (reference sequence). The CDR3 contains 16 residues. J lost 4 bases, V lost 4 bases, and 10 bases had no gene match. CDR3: CASSLEGRGDYNEQFF. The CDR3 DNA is TGTGCCAGCAGCCTAGAAGGCCGGGGGGATTACAATGAGCAGTTCTTC.

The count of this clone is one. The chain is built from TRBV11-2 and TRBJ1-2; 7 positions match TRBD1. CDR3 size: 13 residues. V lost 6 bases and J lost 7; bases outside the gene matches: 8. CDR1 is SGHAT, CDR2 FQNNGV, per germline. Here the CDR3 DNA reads TGTGCCAGCAGAGCGACAGGGAAAGGTGGCTACACCTTC. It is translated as CASRATGKGGYTF.

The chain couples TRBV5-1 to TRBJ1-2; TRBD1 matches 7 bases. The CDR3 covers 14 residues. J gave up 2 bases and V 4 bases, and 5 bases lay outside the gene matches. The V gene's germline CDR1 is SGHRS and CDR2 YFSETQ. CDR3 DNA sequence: TGCGCCAGCAGCAATTTAGGGGGCAACTATGGCTACACCTTC. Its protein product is CASSNLGGNYGYTF.

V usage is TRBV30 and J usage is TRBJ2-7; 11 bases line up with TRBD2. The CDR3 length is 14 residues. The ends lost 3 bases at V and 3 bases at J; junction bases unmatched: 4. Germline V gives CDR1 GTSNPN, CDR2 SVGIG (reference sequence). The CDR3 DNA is TGTGCCTGGAGGATAGCGGGGGGGCACTACGAGCAGTACTTC. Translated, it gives CAWRIAGGHYEQYF.

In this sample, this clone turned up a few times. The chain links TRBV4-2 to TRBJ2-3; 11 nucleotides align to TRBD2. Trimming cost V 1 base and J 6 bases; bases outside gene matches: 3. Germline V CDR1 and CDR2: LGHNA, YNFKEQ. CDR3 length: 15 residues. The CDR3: CASSQAGLAGDTQYF. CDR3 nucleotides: TGTGCCAGCAGCCAAGCAGGACTAGCGGGTGATACGCAGTATTTT.

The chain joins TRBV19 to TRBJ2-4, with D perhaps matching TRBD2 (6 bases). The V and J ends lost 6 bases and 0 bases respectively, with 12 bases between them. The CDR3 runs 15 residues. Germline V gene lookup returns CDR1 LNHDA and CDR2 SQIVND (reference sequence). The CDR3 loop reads CASREGRLAKNIQYF. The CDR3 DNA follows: TGTGCCAGTAGGGAGGGACGGTTAGCCAAAAACATTCAGTACTTC.

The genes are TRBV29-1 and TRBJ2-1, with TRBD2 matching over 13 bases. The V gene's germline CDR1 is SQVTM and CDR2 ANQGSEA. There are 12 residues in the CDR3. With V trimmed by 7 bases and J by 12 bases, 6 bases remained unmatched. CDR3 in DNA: TGCAGCGCCGGGACTAGCGGGGAGAGGCAGTTCTTC. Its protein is CSAGTSGERQFF.

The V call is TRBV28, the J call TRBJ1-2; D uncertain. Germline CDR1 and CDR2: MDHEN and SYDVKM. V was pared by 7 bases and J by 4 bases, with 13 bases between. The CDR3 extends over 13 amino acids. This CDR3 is CASTTPVSYGYTF. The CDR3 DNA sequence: TGTGCCAGCACCACCCCGGTATCCTATGGCTACACCTTC.

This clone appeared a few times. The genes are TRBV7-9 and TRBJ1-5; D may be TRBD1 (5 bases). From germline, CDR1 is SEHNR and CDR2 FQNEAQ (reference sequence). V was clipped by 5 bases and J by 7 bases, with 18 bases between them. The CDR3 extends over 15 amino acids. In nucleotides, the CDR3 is TGTGCCAGCAGCCCATTCGAACGGGGGGTACAGCCCCAGCATTTT. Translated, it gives CASSPFERGVQPQHF.

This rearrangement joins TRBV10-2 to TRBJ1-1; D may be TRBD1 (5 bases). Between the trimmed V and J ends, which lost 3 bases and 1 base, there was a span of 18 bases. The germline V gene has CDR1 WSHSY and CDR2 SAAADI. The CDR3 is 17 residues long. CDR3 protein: CASSEFILGQTNTEAFF. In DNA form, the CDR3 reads TGCGCCAGCAGTGAATTTATATTGGGGCAAACGAACACTGAAGCTTTCTTT.